The source of this TCR beta chain is a study of OX40 agonist ivuxolimab in advanced cancers. Germline CDR1 is MNHNS and CDR2 is SASEGT. The CDR3 runs 13 residues. V lost 8 bases and J lost 4, with 11 bases in between. Clones were read by immunoSEQ multiplex PCR, and TCRdb kept only the in-frame ones, dropping some. The data show 100,000 to 120,000 clones, over 85% seen once. This TCR was recovered from an adult with an advanced solid tumor such as melanoma, head and neck, liver or kidney cancer. The material sequenced was CD4+ or CD8+ T cells sorted from blood, taken in a trial of the OX40 agonist ivuxolimab. The genes are TRBV6-1 and TRBJ1-4, with D perhaps TRBD1 (6 bases). CDR3 sequence reads: CASRPDSNEKLFF. For the CDR3, the DNA is TGTGCCAGCCGGCCGGACAGTAATGAAAAACTGTTTTTT.